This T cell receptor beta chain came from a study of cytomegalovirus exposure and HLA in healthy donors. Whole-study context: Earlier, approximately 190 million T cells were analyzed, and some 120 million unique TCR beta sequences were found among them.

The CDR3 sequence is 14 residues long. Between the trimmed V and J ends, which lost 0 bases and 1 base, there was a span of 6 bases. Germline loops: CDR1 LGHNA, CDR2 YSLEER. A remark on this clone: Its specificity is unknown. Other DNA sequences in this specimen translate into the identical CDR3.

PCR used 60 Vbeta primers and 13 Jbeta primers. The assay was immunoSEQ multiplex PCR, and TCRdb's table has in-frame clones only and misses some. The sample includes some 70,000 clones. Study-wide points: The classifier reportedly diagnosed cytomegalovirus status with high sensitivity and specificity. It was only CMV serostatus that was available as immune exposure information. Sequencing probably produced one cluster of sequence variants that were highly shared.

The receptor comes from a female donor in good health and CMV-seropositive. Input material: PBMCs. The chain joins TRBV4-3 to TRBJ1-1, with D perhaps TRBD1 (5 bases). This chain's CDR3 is CASSQDRGNTEAFF. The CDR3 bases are TGCGCCAGCAGCCAAGATAGGGGGAACACTGAAGCTTTCTTT.